This T cell receptor (beta chain) was observed in a study of radiotherapy plus CTLA-4 blockade in lung cancer. Trimming removed 7 bases at V and 5 bases at J, with 24 bases between. Germline CDR1 SGHAT, CDR2 FQNNGV. This CDR3 region has 17 residues. Libraries were prepared by immunoSEQ multiplex PCR; TCRdb keeps only in-frame clonotypes and omits some of them. The table records roughly 54,000 clones, around four fifths of them present only once. This sample comprised peripheral blood, obtained from a patient treated with radiotherapy plus ipilimumab. The receptor comes from a human donor with non-small cell lung cancer whose response to radiotherapy plus ipilimumab could not be evaluated. The chain combines TRBV11-2 with TRBJ2-1; TRBD2 might be the D (5 bases). The CDR3 loop is CASTFWALVTDDNEQFF. In DNA form, the CDR3 reads TGTGCCAGCACCTTTTGGGCACTAGTTACTGATGACAATGAGCAGTTCTTC.